What follows is one TCR beta chain and its context. Germline V lookup: CDR1 ENHRY, CDR2 SYGVKD. The CDR3 sequence is 14 residues long. V was clipped by 4 bases and J by 1 base, with 10 bases between them. These data come from a study of cytomegalovirus exposure and HLA in healthy donors. Amplification used 60 Vbeta primers and 13 Jbeta primers. The protocol was immunoSEQ multiplex PCR, while the TCRdb copy is restricted to in-frame clones and leaves out a portion. The sample includes some 200,000 clones, approximately 12% of them seen just once. Sequenced material: PBMCs. The J gene is TRBJ2-5, the V gene TRBV10-3; D gene uncertain. This sequence was found in a man between 50 and 59 years old in good health and CMV-seropositive. The CDR3 bases are TGTGCCATCAGTGGGTCGAACATCCAAGAGACCCAGTACTTC. Amino acid sequence: CAISGSNIQETQYF.